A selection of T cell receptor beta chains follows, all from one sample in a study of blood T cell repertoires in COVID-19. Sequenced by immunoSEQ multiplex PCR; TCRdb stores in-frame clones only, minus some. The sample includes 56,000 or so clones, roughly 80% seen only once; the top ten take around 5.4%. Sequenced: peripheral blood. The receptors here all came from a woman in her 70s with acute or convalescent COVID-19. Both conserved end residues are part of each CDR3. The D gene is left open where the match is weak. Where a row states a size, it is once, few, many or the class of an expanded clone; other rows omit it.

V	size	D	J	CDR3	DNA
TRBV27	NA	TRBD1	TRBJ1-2	CASSFRDRPLYGYTF	TGTGCCAGCAGTTTTCGGGACAGACCGCTCTATGGCTACACCTTC
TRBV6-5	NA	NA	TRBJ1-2	CASRPPGGVYGYTF	TGTGCCAGCAGACCTCCTGGAGGGGTCTATGGCTACACCTTC
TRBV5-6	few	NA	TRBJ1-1	CASSRRTERRQNTEAFF	TGTGCCAGCAGCCGGCGGACAGAGAGGAGACAGAACACTGAAGCTTTCTTT
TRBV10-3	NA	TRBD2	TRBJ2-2	CSSSTGTSGGRAGELFF	TGTTCCTCATCCACCGGGACTAGCGGGGGCCGGGCCGGGGAGCTGTTTTTT
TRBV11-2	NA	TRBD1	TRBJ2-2	CASSRDRLNTGELFF	TGTGCCAGCAGCAGGGACAGGCTGAACACCGGGGAGCTGTTTTTT
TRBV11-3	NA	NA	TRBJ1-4	CASSLGGSGEKLFF	TGTGCCAGCAGCTTAGGCGGGTCCGGAGAAAAACTGTTTTTT
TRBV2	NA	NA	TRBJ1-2	CAGRRDGNGYTF	TGTGCCGGAAGGAGGGACGGCAATGGCTACACCTTC
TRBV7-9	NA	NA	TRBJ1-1	CASSFGRTNEGNTEAFF	TGTGCCAGCAGCTTTGGACGGACTAATGAGGGGAACACTGAAGCTTTCTTT
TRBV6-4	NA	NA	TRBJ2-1	CASSEGLRGINNEQFF	TGTGCCAGCAGTGAGGGCTTGCGGGGAATAAACAATGAGCAGTTCTTC
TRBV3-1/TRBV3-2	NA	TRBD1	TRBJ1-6	CASRADWDRGNNSPLHF	TGTGCCAGCAGGGCGGATTGGGACAGGGGAAATAATTCACCCCTCCACTTT
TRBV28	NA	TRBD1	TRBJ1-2	CASSPQRRGTGGPYTF	TGTGCCAGCAGTCCCCAAAGGCGGGGGACAGGGGGTCCCTACACCTTC
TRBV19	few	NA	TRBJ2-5	CASSADRGVEETQYF	TGTGCCAGTAGTGCGGACCGGGGAGTCGAAGAGACCCAGTACTTC
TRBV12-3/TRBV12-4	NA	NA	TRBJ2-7	CASSFQVVYEQYF	TGTGCCAGCAGTTTTCAGGTCGTCTACGAGCAGTACTTC
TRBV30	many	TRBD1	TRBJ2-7	CAWSKIRQGVEQYF	TGTGCCTGGAGTAAAATCCGACAGGGGGTCGAGCAGTACTTC
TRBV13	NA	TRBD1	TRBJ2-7	CASSYRTGGAGEQYF	TGTGCCAGCAGCTACCGGACAGGGGGCGCGGGCGAGCAGTACTTC
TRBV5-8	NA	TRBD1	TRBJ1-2	CASSLTHGTGVTYGYTF	TGTGCCAGCAGCCTAACCCACGGGACAGGGGTGACCTATGGCTACACCTTC
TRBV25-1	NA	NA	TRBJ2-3	CASSEPGVREDTQYF	TGTGCCAGCAGTGAACCGGGGGTAAGGGAAGATACGCAGTATTTT
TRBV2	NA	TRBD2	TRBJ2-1	CASSVKRGAYNEQFF	TGTGCCAGCAGTGTGAAGCGGGGGGCGTATAATGAGCAGTTCTTC
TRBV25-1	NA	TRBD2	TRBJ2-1	CASSDRLASGSYNEQFF	TGTGCCAGCAGTGACAGGTTGGCTAGCGGGTCCTACAATGAGCAGTTCTTC
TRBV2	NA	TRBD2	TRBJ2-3	CASSDAGGKHSTDTQYF	TGTGCCAGCAGTGATGCGGGGGGGAAGCATAGCACAGATACGCAGTATTTT
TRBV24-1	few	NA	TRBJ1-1	CASESGVSIYTEAFF	TGTGCCTCGGAATCGGGAGTCTCGATCTACACTGAAGCTTTCTTT
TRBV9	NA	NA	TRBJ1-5	CASSVGQGGNQPQHF	TGTGCCAGCAGCGTAGGGCAGGGAGGAAATCAGCCCCAGCATTTT
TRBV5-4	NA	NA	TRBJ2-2	CASSLEGVRGTGELFF	TGTGCCAGCAGCTTGGAGGGGGTCAGGGGCACCGGGGAGCTGTTTTTT
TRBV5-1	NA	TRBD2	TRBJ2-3	CASRLTSGENTQYF	TGCGCCAGCAGACTGACTAGCGGGGAAAATACGCAGTATTTT
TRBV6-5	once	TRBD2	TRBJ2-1	CATQFAGVYNEQFF	TGTGCCACCCAGTTTGCGGGGGTGTACAATGAGCAGTTCTTC
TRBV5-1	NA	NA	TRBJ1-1	CASSFAGGEAFF	TGCGCCAGCAGCTTTGCGGGGGGTGAAGCTTTCTTT
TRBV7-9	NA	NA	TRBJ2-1	CASSLAASYNEQFF	TGTGCCAGCAGCTTAGCAGCCTCCTACAATGAGCAGTTCTTC
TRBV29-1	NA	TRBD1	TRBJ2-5	CSVVGTEETQYF	TGCAGCGTTGTCGGGACAGAGGAGACCCAGTACTTC
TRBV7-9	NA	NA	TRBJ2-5	CASAGEGDQETQYF	TGTGCCAGCGCGGGGGAGGGGGACCAAGAGACCCAGTACTTC
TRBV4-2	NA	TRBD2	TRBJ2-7	CASSQPGTSGAEQYF	TGTGCCAGCAGCCAACCCGGGACTAGCGGGGCCGAGCAGTACTTC
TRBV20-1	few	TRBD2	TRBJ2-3	CSASQLAGYVGTDTQYF	TGCAGTGCTAGTCAACTAGCGGGATACGTGGGCACAGATACGCAGTATTTT
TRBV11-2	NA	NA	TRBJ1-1	CASSPSPDSLNTEAFF	TGTGCCAGCAGCCCCTCCCCCGACAGCCTTAACACTGAAGCTTTCTTT
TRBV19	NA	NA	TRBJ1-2	CASRKTGGNYGYTF	TGTGCCAGTAGGAAAACGGGGGGGAACTATGGCTACACCTTC
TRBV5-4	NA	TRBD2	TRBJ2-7	CASSLDKAGGREQYF	TGTGCCAGCAGCTTGGACAAAGCGGGGGGGCGAGAGCAGTACTTC
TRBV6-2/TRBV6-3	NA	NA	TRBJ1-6	CASSFRGRSSYNSPLHF	TGTGCCAGCAGTTTCCGAGGGAGGAGCTCCTATAATTCACCCCTCCACTTT
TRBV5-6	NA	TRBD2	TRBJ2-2	CASSLGQRGIGELFF	TGTGCCAGCAGCTTGGGTCAGCGGGGGATCGGGGAGCTGTTTTTT
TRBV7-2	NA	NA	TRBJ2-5	CASSQRRFLETQYF	TGTGCCAGCAGCCAAAGGCGGTTTTTGGAGACCCAGTACTTC
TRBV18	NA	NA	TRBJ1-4	CASSPTRGATNEKLFF	TGTGCCAGCTCACCAACCAGGGGAGCAACTAATGAAAAACTGTTTTTT
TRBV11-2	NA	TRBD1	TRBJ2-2	CASSSRTGKNTGELFF	TGTGCCAGCAGCTCCCGGACAGGGAAGAACACCGGGGAGCTGTTTTTT